These T cell receptor beta chains were read from a single sample in a study of response to subunit inactivated influenza vaccine. TCRdb processed the RT-PCR reads anew with MiXCR; each CDR3 protein has one entry. The sample consists of about 620,000 distinct CDR3 sequences, approximately 12% of them appearing once. The sample in question was PBMCs from blood, obtained on the day of vaccination. The receptors stem from a man aged 50-59 years who received an inactivated influenza vaccine. The CDR3 runs from the conserved cysteine through the conserved F or W. The order of the fields is clone size, J gene, D gene, V gene, CDR3 DNA, CDR3 protein. D genes are given only for firm matches. Only part of the rows carry a size: once, few, many, or a class if the clone is expanded.

.	TRBJ2-3	.	TRBV5-1	TGCGCCAGCAGCTTGGGTATATTTAGGATACCCTCGAGGGGCACAGATACGCAGTATTTT	CASSLGIFRIPSRGTDTQYF
few	TRBJ2-1	.	TRBV4-3	TGCGCCAGCAGCCCAGGACAGTGGGGATACAATGAGCAGTTCTTC	CASSPGQWGYNEQFF
few	TRBJ1-4	.	TRBV6-5	TGTGCCAGCAGTTCGCGCTACGGGCAACTGTTTTTT	CASSSRYGQLFF
.	TRBJ1-2	.	TRBV7-2	TGTGCCAGCAGCTTATCGTATGGCTACACCTTC	CASSLSYGYTF
many	TRBJ1-1	TRBD1	TRBV20-1	TGCAGTGCTAGAGCCGACTTGACAGGGTGGTTTGGCACTGAAGCTTTCTTT	CSARADLTGWFGTEAFF
.	TRBJ2-2	TRBD1	TRBV5-1	TGCGCCAGCAGGGCCGGGACAGGAGTCACCGGGGAGCTGTTTTTT	CASRAGTGVTGELFF
.	TRBJ2-3	TRBD2	TRBV5-1	TGCGCCAGCAGCTCCTACGGGACTAGCGGTAGCACAGATACGCAGTATTTT	CASSSYGTSGSTDTQYF
few	TRBJ2-5	.	TRBV20-1	TGCAGTGCGTGGGCTATTAAAGAGACCCAGTACTTC	CSAWAIKETQYF
.	TRBJ2-5	.	TRBV5-1	TGCGCCAGCAGCCTGTTCTCAGGGCTAAGGCAAGAGACCCAGTACTTC	CASSLFSGLRQETQYF
few	TRBJ1-3	TRBD1	TRBV6-5	TGTGCCAGCAGTTACGGGACAGGGAGAGGAAACACCATATATTTT	CASSYGTGRGNTIYF
few	TRBJ2-1	.	TRBV20-1	TGCAGTGATAGGTCGAATGAGCAGTTCTTC	CSDRSNEQFF
.	TRBJ2-1	.	TRBV2	TGTGCCATCTGTCCGGGGGCGGGGGCTATCAGCTCCTACAATGAGCAGTTCTTC	CAICPGAGAISSYNEQFF
.	TRBJ2-2	.	TRBV3-1	TGTGCCAGCACCCCCACGATCGGACAGACCGGGGAGCTGTTTTTT	CASTPTIGQTGELFF
.	TRBJ2-3	.	TRBV7-9	TGTGCCAGCAGTCGGAGCCAAGATACGCAGTATTTT	CASSRSQDTQYF
.	TRBJ1-4	.	TRBV9	TGTGCCAGCAGCGTAGCGGGGAACCGAGGAGAAAAACTGTTTTTT	CASSVAGNRGEKLFF
few	TRBJ1-2	.	TRBV20-1	TGCAGTGCTAGAGATCTGGACTCAAATGGCTACACCTTC	CSARDLDSNGYTF
few	TRBJ2-7	TRBD1	TRBV29-1	TGCAGCGCGTACGGACAGGGGCGGATGTACGAGCAGTACTTC	CSAYGQGRMYEQYF
few	TRBJ2-5	.	TRBV12-3/TRBV12-4	TGTGCCAGCAGACGACAAGAGACCCAGTACTTC	CASRRQETQYF
few	TRBJ1-1	.	TRBV2	TGTGCCAGCAGCCGCGGGGGAACTATTCCTATGAACACTGAAGCTTTCTTT	CASSRGGTIPMNTEAFF
few	TRBJ2-7	.	TRBV4-2	TGTGCCAGCAGCCAAGGTGTAGGGATGTACGAGCAGTACTTC	CASSQGVGMYEQYF
.	TRBJ1-2	.	TRBV20-1	TGCAGTGCTAGAGAGACACGGAGAGAGGGCTACACCTTC	CSARETRREGYTF
.	TRBJ2-2	TRBD1	TRBV10-3	TGTGCCATCAGTGATATGGGACAGGGGGCGGTCGGGGAGCTGTTTTTT	CAISDMGQGAVGELFF
.	TRBJ2-3	TRBD2	TRBV9	TGTGCCAGCAGCGTAAGCGGGCGGGGGGTGCAGACAGATACGCAGTATTTT	CASSVSGRGVQTDTQYF
few	TRBJ1-5	.	TRBV28	TGTGCCAGCAGTTTGTTCCGGAGATATAGCAATCAGCCCCAGCATTTT	CASSLFRRYSNQPQHF
few	TRBJ2-7	.	TRBV29-1	TGCAGCGTTGAAGATCAGACGGGTGGCCTCTACGAGCAGTACTTC	CSVEDQTGGLYEQYF
.	TRBJ2-5	.	TRBV20-1	TGCAGTGCGCAGGGGGGGGCTTTAGAGACCCAGTACTTC	CSAQGGALETQYF
few	TRBJ2-7	.	TRBV7-9	TGTGCCAGCAGCTCGCTACCTACACTGAGCTCCTACGAGCAGTACTTC	CASSSLPTLSSYEQYF
many	TRBJ2-5	TRBD2	TRBV20-1	TGCAGTGCTAGTCTTAGCGGGGCACCTAGAGAGACCCAGTACTTC	CSASLSGAPRETQYF
few	TRBJ2-2	.	TRBV20-1	TGCAGTGCTAGAGATCACTGGGACACCGGGGAGCTGTTTTTT	CSARDHWDTGELFF